Sequencing of this T cell receptor (beta chain) was carried out in a study of spatial heterogeneity in lung cancer. Study in general: Each time, sequencing found more beta-chain sequences than alpha-chain sequences. Points from the study as a whole: There were more appearances of ubiquitous expanded tumor TCRs in blood at resection than at follow-up.

Germline CDR1 MNHNY, CDR2 SVGAGI (reference sequence). This CDR3 contains 13 residues. V was pared by 6 bases and J by 4 bases, with 12 bases between. Regarding time point: sample taken at primary tumor resection. The sequenced material consisted of unsorted whole RNA from tumor, nontumor lung or frozen PBMC. 55 to 80 TRACERx patients with early, untreated non-small cell lung cancer donated samples. In TCRdb, the 5' RACE reads were re-called with MiXCR into one record per CDR3 protein. The sample holds 43,000 or so distinct CDR3 sequences; approximately 7% are singletons and the top ten take roughly 45%. This clonotype was recorded at least ten times. Its target is unknown.

The source of this sequence is a female donor with early-stage non-small cell lung cancer. The rearrangement links TRBV6-6 to TRBJ1-1; D is perhaps TRBD1 (6 bases). Sequences were derived from PBMCs, sampled at surgery. CDR3 sequence: CASSQDRFTEAFF. The CDR3 nucleotides are TGTGCCAGCAGCCAGGACAGATTCACTGAAGCTTTCTTT.